These 6 T cell receptor beta chains share one sample of origin, sequenced in a study of blood T cell repertoires in COVID-19. Repertoires were generated with immunoSEQ multiplex PCR, while TCRdb's copy carries only in-frame clones and drops some. This sample has tens of thousands of clones, with roughly 80% found just once. Material: peripheral blood. All receptors come from a woman of 80 years or more with acute or convalescent COVID-19.

The chain is built from TRBV19 and TRBJ2-4; TRBD2 matches at 12 bases. The CDR3 is made up of 17 amino acids. Losses at the gene ends were 3 bases for V and 5 bases for J; bases not matched to a gene: 8. Germline V gives CDR1 LNHDA, CDR2 SQIVND (reference sequence). CDR3 nucleotide sequence: TGTGCCAGTAGTATGCGGGCTAGCGGGAGGGGAGAAAACATTCAGTACTTC. Protein product: CASSMRASGRGENIQYF.

The chain combines TRBV3-1 (or the pseudogene TRBV3-2) with TRBJ2-1; 9 bases match TRBD2. The CDR3 extends over 16 amino acids. Germline V gives CDR1 LGHDT, CDR2 YNNKEL (reference sequence). Trimming cost V 1 base and J 5 bases; bases outside gene matches: 6. The CDR3 coding sequence is TGTGCCAGCAGCCAAGCGGCTCAGCGGGGGGACAATGAGCAGTTCTTC. Its protein product is CASSQAAQRGDNEQFF.

The chain joins TRBV19 to TRBJ1-6, with 8 bases fitting TRBD1. The CDR3 loop spans 14 amino acids. The V gene's germline CDR1 is LNHDA and CDR2 SQIVND (reference sequence). V trimming: 3 bases; J trimming: 9 bases; junction bases outside the gene matches: 4. The CDR3 region has the DNA TGTGCCAGTAGTATCAGGGGGCAAATTTCACCCCTCCACTTT. Its translation is CASSIRGQISPLHF.

The chain links TRBV5-1 to TRBJ2-1; the D is unclear. Germline CDR1 is SGHRS and CDR2 is YFSETQ. This CDR3 region has 12 residues. V lost 0 bases, J lost 10 bases, and 8 bases lay in between. For the CDR3, the DNA is TGCGCCAGCAGCTTGGGAGAGCCCGAGCAGTTCTTC. The encoded protein is CASSLGEPEQFF. Based on the CDR3 plus reference TRBV5-1 and TRBJ2-1, the full variable domain is KAGVTQTPRYLIKTRGQQVTLSCSPISGHRSVSWYQQTPGQGLQFLFEYFSETQRNKGNFPGRFSGRQFSNSRSEMNVSTLELGDSALYLCASSLGEPEQFFGPGTRLTVL.

The chain has TRBV7-2 and TRBJ2-7, with 7 bases that match TRBD2. CDR1 SGHTA and CDR2 FQGNSA come from the germline V gene. V was clipped by 3 bases and J by 4 bases; unmatched bases: 6. CDR3 length: 14 residues. This chain's CDR3 is CASSFGGSGYEQYF. In nucleotides, the CDR3 is TGTGCCAGCAGCTTTGGGGGTAGCGGGTACGAGCAGTACTTC.

The chain carries TRBV6-5 and TRBJ2-3; 7 bases fit TRBD2. CDR3 length: 15 residues. The junction had 2 bases not matched to a gene; V was cut back by 0 bases and J by 2 bases. Per the germline V gene, CDR1 is MNHEY and CDR2 is SVGAGI. CDR3 amino acids: CASSYSLANTDTQYF. The CDR3 DNA follows: TGTGCCAGCAGTTACTCACTAGCGAACACAGATACGCAGTATTTT.